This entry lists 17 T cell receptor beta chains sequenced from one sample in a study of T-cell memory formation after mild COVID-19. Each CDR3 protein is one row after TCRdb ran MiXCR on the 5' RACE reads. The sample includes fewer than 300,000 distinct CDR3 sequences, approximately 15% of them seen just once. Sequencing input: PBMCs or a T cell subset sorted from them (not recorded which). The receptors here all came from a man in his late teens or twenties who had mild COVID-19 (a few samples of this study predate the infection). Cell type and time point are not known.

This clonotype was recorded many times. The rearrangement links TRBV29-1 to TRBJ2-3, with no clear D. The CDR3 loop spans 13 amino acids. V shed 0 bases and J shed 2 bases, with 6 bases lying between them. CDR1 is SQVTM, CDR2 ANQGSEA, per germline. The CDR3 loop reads CSVEDRNTDTQYF. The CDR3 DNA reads TGCAGCGTTGAAGACAGAAACACAGATACGCAGTATTTT.

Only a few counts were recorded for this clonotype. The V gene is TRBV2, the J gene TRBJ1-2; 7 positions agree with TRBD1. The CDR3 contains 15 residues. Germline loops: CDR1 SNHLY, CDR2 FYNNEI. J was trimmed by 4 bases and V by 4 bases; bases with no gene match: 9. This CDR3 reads CASSVGTAPSYGYTF. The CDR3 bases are TGTGCCAGCAGTGTAGGGACAGCTCCTTCCTATGGCTACACCTTC.

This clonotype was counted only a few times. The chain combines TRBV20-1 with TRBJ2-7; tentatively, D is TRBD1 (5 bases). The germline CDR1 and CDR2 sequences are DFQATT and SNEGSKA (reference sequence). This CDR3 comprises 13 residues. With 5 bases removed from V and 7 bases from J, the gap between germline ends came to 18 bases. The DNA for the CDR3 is TGCAGTGCTTCCCTAGGGGTCCTTAGAGAGCAGTACTTC. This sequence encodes CSASLGVLREQYF.

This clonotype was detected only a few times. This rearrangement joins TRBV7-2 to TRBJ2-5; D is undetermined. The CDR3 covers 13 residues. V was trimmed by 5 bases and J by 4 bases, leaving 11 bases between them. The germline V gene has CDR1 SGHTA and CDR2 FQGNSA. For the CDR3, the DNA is TGTGCCAGCAGCCCCCGACAAAGAGAGACCCAGTACTTC. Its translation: CASSPRQRETQYF.

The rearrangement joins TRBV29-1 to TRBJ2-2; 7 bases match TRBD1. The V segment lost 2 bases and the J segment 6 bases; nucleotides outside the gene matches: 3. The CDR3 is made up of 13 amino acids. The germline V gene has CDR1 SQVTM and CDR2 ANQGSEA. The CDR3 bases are TGCAGCGTTGAACAGGGGGTGGCCGGGGAGCTGTTTTTT. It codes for CSVEQGVAGELFF.

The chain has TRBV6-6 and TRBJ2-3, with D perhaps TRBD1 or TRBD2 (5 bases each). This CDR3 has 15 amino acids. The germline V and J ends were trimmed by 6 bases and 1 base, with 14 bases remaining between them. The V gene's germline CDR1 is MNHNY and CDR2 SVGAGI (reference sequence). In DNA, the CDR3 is TGTGCCAGCAGCCGGGACCGATCGGGCACAGATACGCAGTATTTT. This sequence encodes CASSRDRSGTDTQYF.

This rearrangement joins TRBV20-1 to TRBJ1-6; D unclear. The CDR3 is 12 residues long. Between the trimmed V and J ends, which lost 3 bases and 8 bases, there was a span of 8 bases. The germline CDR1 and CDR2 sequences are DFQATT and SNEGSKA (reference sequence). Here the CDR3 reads CSARFYDSPLHF. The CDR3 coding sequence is TGCAGTGCTAGGTTTTATGATTCACCCCTCCACTTT.

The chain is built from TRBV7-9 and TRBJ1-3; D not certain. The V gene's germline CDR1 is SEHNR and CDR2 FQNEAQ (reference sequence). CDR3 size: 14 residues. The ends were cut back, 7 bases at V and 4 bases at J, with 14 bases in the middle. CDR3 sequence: CASIPSGSGNTIYF. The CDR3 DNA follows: TGTGCCAGCATACCGTCGGGATCGGGAAACACCATATATTTT.

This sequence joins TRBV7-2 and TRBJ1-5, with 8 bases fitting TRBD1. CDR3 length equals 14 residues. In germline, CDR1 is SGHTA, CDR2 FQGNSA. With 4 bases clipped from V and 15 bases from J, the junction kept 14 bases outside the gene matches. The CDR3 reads CASSSDGTGLQGHF. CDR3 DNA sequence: TGTGCCAGCAGCTCTGACGGGACAGGCCTCCAAGGGCATTTT.

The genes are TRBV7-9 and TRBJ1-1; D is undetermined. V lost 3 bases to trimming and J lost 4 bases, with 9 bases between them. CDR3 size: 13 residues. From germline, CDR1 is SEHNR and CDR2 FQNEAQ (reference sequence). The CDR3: CASSLFSGTEAFF. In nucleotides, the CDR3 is TGTGCCAGCAGCTTGTTTTCGGGCACTGAAGCTTTCTTT.

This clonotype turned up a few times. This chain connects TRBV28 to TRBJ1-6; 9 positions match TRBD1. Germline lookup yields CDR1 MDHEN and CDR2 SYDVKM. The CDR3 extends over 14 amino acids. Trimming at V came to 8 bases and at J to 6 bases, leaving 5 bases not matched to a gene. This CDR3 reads CASVMGQGNSPLHF. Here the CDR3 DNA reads TGTGCCAGCGTTATGGGACAGGGTAATTCACCCCTCCACTTT.

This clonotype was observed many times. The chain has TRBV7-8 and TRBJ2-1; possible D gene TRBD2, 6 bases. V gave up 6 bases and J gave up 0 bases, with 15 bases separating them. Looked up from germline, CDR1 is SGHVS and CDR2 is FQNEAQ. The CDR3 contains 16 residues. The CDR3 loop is CASSTHRERSYNEQFF. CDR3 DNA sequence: TGTGCCAGCAGTACCCATCGGGAGCGCTCCTACAATGAGCAGTTCTTC.

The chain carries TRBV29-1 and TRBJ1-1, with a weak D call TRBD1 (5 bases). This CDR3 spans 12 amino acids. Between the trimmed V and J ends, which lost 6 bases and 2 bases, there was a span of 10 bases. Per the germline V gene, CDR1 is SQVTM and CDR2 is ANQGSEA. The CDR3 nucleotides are TGCAGCGTGACAGAAATCAACACTGAAGCTTTCTTT. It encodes CSVTEINTEAFF.

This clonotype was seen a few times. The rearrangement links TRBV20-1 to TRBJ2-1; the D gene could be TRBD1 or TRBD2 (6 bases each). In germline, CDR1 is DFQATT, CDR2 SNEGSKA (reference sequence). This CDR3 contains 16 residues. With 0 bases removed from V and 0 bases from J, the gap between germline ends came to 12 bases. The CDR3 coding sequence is TGCAGTGCTAGAGATATGGGGGGCCGCTCCTACAATGAGCAGTTCTTC. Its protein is CSARDMGGRSYNEQFF.

The CDR3 DNA reads as TGTGCCAGCAGTTGCTTGGATAAATGGTGCAAGACCCAGTACTTC. Its translation is CASSCLDKWCKTQYF. The chain recombines TRBV27 with TRBJ2-5; D uncertain. This CDR3 has 15 amino acids. The V gene lost 4 bases and the J gene lost 6 bases, with 18 bases spanning the gap. Germline CDR1 and CDR2: MNHEY and SMNVEV (reference sequence).

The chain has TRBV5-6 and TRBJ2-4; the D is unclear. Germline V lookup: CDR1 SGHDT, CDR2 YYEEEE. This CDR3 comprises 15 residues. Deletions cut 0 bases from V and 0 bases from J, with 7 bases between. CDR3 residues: CASSLERVAKNIQYF. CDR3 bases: TGTGCCAGCAGCTTGGAGCGTGTAGCCAAAAACATTCAGTACTTC.

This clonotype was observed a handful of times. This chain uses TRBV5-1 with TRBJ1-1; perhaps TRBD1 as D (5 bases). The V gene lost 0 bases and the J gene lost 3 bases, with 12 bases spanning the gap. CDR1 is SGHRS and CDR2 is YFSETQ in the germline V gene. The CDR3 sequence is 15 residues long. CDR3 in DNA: TGCGCCAGCAGCTTGGTTTACAGGTCGGACACTGAAGCTTTCTTT. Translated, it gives CASSLVYRSDTEAFF.